The 25 T cell receptor beta chains below were found in one sample sequenced in a study of T cells expressing NK-cell markers. Reprocessing the 5' RACE reads, TCRdb reports a single entry for every CDR3 protein and omits DNA. This sample's clone table lists approximately 460,000 distinct CDR3 sequences. Sequencing input: blood T cells: a sorted CD56 or NKG2C T cell subset, CD4+ or CD8+ T cells, or bulk PBMC T cells (not recorded which). These receptors all come from a woman between 18 and 70 years old in good health.

The rearrangement uses TRBV4-3 and TRBJ2-1; TCRdb gives TRBD2 as the D gene, but with no DNA this cannot be confirmed. The CDR3 sequence is 16 residues long. Germline V gene lookup returns CDR1 LGHNA and CDR2 YSLEER. The CDR3: CASSQWEGGIYNEQFF.

The chain has TRBV12-3 or TRBV12-4 and TRBJ2-6. The CDR3 covers 15 residues. CDR3 protein: CASSFGVTGANVLTF.

The genes are TRBV7-6 and TRBJ2-3; as DNA is missing, the TRBD2 call by TCRdb cannot be tested. Germline values: CDR1 SGHVS, CDR2 FNYEAQ. This CDR3 is built from 16 residues. This CDR3 is CASSLEVAGATDTQYF. Variable domain in full (rest from reference TRBV7-6 and TRBJ2-3): GAGVSQSPRYKVTKRGQDVALRCDPISGHVSLYWYRQALGQGPEFLTYFNYEAQQDKSGLPNDRFSAERPEGSISTLTIQRTEQRDSAMYRCASSLEVAGATDTQYFGPGTRLTVL.

This chain links TRBV20-1 with TRBJ1-2; TCRdb outputs TRBD1, but without DNA this stays unchecked. Germline CDR1 is DFQATT and CDR2 is SNEGSKA (reference sequence). The CDR3 covers 14 residues. CDR3 loop: CSAESEWGNYGYIF.

This rearrangement joins TRBV20-1 to TRBJ1-6; absent DNA, TCRdb's TRBD1 call cannot be checked. Germline CDR1 is DFQATT and CDR2 is SNEGSKA (reference sequence). The CDR3 is 15 amino acids. CDR3 loop: CSAIRPDRPNSPLHF.

This sequence joins TRBV19 and TRBJ2-5; TCRdb calls TRBD1, which cannot be checked without DNA. Germline CDR1 LNHDA, CDR2 SQIVND (reference sequence). The length of the CDR3 is 14 residues. CDR3 in amino acids: CASSIGTGIETQYF. Based on the CDR3 plus reference TRBV19 and TRBJ2-5, the full variable domain is DGGITQSPKYLFRKEGQNVTLSCEQNLNHDAMYWYRQDPGQGLRLIYYSQIVNDFQKGDIAEGYSVSREKKESFPLTVTSAQKNPTAFYLCASSIGTGIETQYFGPGTRLLVL.

This chain connects TRBV6-5 to TRBJ1-1. The CDR3 is made up of 16 amino acids. The germline V gene encodes CDR1 MNHEY and CDR2 SVGAGI. The CDR3 spells CASSSLLGRADTEAFF.

The chain links TRBV9 to TRBJ2-2; lacking DNA, the TRBD2 call made by TCRdb goes unchecked. Germline assignment: CDR1 SGDLS and CDR2 YYNGEE. CDR3 length: 16 residues. This CDR3 is CASSHRRQGDTGELFF.

The J gene is TRBJ1-1, the V gene TRBV7-3. The CDR3 covers 13 residues. Per the germline V gene, CDR1 is SGHTA and CDR2 is FQGTGA. CDR3 protein: CASSPYMNTEAFF.

The J gene is TRBJ2-2, the V gene TRBV20-1; checking the TCRdb D call of TRBD2 is not possible without DNA. Germline V CDR1 and CDR2: DFQATT, SNEGSKA (reference sequence). CDR3 length: 14 amino acids. CDR3 region: CSAPPRASTGELFF.

J is TRBJ2-5 and V is TRBV7-2; TCRdb designates TRBD1, a call that cannot be tested without DNA. This CDR3 is built from 14 residues. Germline lookup yields CDR1 SGHTA and CDR2 FQGNSA. CDR3 protein: CASSTYRDKETQYF. Full variable domain (outside the CDR3, taken from reference TRBV7-2 and TRBJ2-5): GAGVSQSPSNKVTEKGKDVELRCDPISGHTALYWYRQSLGQGLEFLIYFQGNSAPDKSGLPSDRFSAERTGGSVSTLTIQRTQQEDSAVYLCASSTYRDKETQYFGPGTRLLVL.

This chain uses TRBV4-2 with TRBJ1-2; TCRdb's D gene call, TRBD1, goes unchecked for lack of DNA. The CDR3 spans 15 residues. The germline V gene has CDR1 LGHNA and CDR2 YNFKEQ. The CDR3 spells CASSPQGQGVNGYTF.

V is TRBV5-1 and J is TRBJ1-1; TCRdb selects TRBD1, and the lack of DNA leaves this call unchecked. The CDR3 consists of 12 residues. CDR1 is SGHRS, CDR2 YFSETQ, per germline. The CDR3 sequence is CASSPLQGKAFF.

The chain couples TRBV12-3 or TRBV12-4 to TRBJ1-1. This CDR3 comprises 14 residues. CDR3 residues: CASSLRDSGTEAFF.

The rearrangement links TRBV4-3 to TRBJ1-6. CDR1 LGHNA and CDR2 YSLEER come from the germline V gene. This CDR3 has 15 amino acids. CDR3 sequence: CASSRDSSSYSPLHF.

The genes are TRBV5-1 and TRBJ2-1; the TCRdb call, TRBD1, lacks DNA for checking. Germline assignment: CDR1 SGHRS and CDR2 YFSETQ. There are 16 residues in the CDR3. CDR3 region: CASSLSGTGLYNEQFF.

J is TRBJ2-2 and V is TRBV3-1. CDR1 and CDR2 from the germline V gene are LGHDT and YNNKEL (reference sequence). The CDR3 consists of 15 residues. The CDR3 protein is CASSQVSPFTGELFF.

V is TRBV20-1 and J is TRBJ2-2. This CDR3 comprises 14 residues. Germline CDR1 is DFQATT and CDR2 is SNEGSKA (reference sequence). The CDR3 protein is CSAIYAPNTGELFF.

V and J are TRBV4-2 and TRBJ1-4; the TCRdb call, TRBD1, lacks DNA for checking. Germline V CDR1 and CDR2: LGHNA, YNFKEQ. The CDR3 is 15 residues long. The CDR3 sequence: CASSQDPPTGQKLFF.

The chain couples TRBV28 to TRBJ2-3; as DNA is missing, the TRBD1 call by TCRdb cannot be tested. The CDR3 is 14 amino acids. The germline V gene encodes CDR1 MDHEN and CDR2 SYDVKM. CDR3 sequence: CASTGASSTDTQYF.

The rearrangement links TRBV5-1 to TRBJ2-3. CDR3 length: 12 residues. From germline, CDR1 is SGHRS and CDR2 YFSETQ. The CDR3 protein is CASCLLEDTQYF.

The chain joins TRBV6-1 to TRBJ1-1; the TRBD1 assignment by TCRdb is unverifiable without DNA. CDR1 MNHNS and CDR2 SASEGT come from the germline V gene. The CDR3 contains 13 residues. CDR3 residues: CASTSGQSTEAFF.

The chain carries TRBV7-8 and TRBJ1-1; TCRdb outputs TRBD1, but without DNA this stays unchecked. The CDR3 totals 12 residues. Germline loops: CDR1 SGHVS, CDR2 FQNEAQ. This CDR3 is CASSWGQGEAFF.

The J gene is TRBJ2-3, the V gene TRBV6-1; the D call from TCRdb, TRBD2, cannot be confirmed without DNA. This CDR3 region has 15 residues. Germline V gene sequence: CDR1 MNHNS, CDR2 SASEGT. The CDR3 sequence: CASQWGLAATDTQYF.

The chain couples TRBV15 to TRBJ2-4; the D call of TRBD2 rests on TCRdb alone, since no DNA is present to check it. The CDR3 has 18 amino acids. Germline values: CDR1 LNHNV, CDR2 YYDKDF (reference sequence). CDR3 sequence reads: CATSRDVRRREAKNIQYF. Full variable domain (remainder filled in from reference TRBV15 and TRBJ2-4): DAMVIQNPRYQVTQFGKPVTLSCSQTLNHNVMYWYQQKSSQAPKLLFHYYDKDFNNEADTPDNFQSRRPNTSFCFLDIRSPGLGDTAMYLCATSRDVRRREAKNIQYFGAGTRLSVL.